This T cell receptor (beta chain) originates from a study of radiation and T cells in renal cell carcinoma. The CDR3 runs 14 residues. CDR1 and CDR2 (germline): SGDLS, YYNGEE. V was shortened by 3 bases and J by 8 bases, with 17 bases between the two germline ends. Notes on the study in general: From baseline, blood top tumor clonotypes peaked at 2 weeks post-radiation. No pretreatment tumor biopsies were available for baseline clonotypes.

The sample holds a few counts of this clone. Its cognate antigen is unknown. This table comes from immunoSEQ multiplex PCR, and its TCRdb copy is limited to in-frame clones, with some not included. The table has some 64,000 clones, about three quarters seen once. Noted time point: blood 4 weeks post-SBRT, at nephrectomy. Treatment reported: 15 Gy SBRT to primary tumor, nephrectomy 4 weeks later. Nephrectomy followed 15 Gy stereotactic body radiation by 4 weeks. Serial blood draws occurred at baseline and 2 and 4 weeks post-SBRT. The chain has TRBV9 and TRBJ1-2; D perhaps matches TRBD1 (6 bases). This clonotype was obtained from a man aged 60 to 75 with renal cell carcinoma. Sample: blood, taken from a patient whose treatment included radiotherapy and nephrectomy. The CDR3 spells CASSATPGGGGYTF. DNA for the CDR3: TGTGCCAGCAGCGCCACTCCGGGGGGCGGAGGCTACACCTTC.